A selection of T cell receptor beta chains follows, all from one sample in a study of T-cell reconstitution after alpha-beta-depleted transplantation in children. From the PCR reads, TCRdb called clonotypes with MiXCR, one entry per CDR3 protein. The table has 200,000 to 250,000 distinct CDR3 sequences, roughly 9% seen once; the top ten hold roughly 6.2%. Specimen: PBMCs from the stem cell graft donor, collected from the stem cell graft. All receptors derive from a human donor who donated a stem cell graft to a child with acute lymphoblastic leukemia. Each CDR3 is given with its conserved first and last residue. A D gene is named only where the DNA matches it firmly.

j_gene,d_gene,v_gene,CDR3aa
TRBJ2-3,TRBD2,TRBV4-1,CASSPSRGSSDTQYF
TRBJ1-2,-,TRBV4-2,CASSQVFHRPSRGYTF
TRBJ2-4,TRBD2,TRBV9,CASSVDGSGVKNIQYF
TRBJ1-5,-,TRBV4-2,CASSQAGNQPQHF
TRBJ1-2,-,TRBV5-1,CASSLLSPGSGNYGYTF
TRBJ2-3,-,TRBV5-1,CASSLGVRENTDTQYF
TRBJ1-2,-,TRBV5-1,CASRPTGTFNYGYTF
TRBJ2-2,TRBD2,TRBV2,CASRGGTTNTGELFF
TRBJ2-3,-,TRBV11-1,CASSFQETTDTQYF
TRBJ2-3,-,TRBV11-3,CASSLDLGDTQYF
TRBJ2-7,-,TRBV5-1,CASSSFPEVIYEQYF
TRBJ1-1,-,TRBV2,CASSEAHRSRMNTEAFF
TRBJ1-1,-,TRBV5-1,CASSSPDRGDTEAFF
TRBJ2-7,-,TRBV4-2,CASSQLVRYEQYF
TRBJ2-5,-,TRBV7-2,CASSLEPRAVEETQYF
TRBJ1-2,TRBD1,TRBV20-1,CSARETTGLAYGYTF
TRBJ2-1,-,TRBV7-2,CASSQGTVGRYNEQFF
TRBJ2-2,-,TRBV5-1,CASSLDTVKPGELFF
TRBJ1-6,-,TRBV5-6,CASSVRGHGDSPLHF
TRBJ2-3,TRBD1,TRBV9,CASSTRQGKGADTQYF
TRBJ2-2,TRBD1,TRBV7-2,CASSLAQGANTGELFF
TRBJ2-7,TRBD2,TRBV20-1,CSAIMGGSSYEQYF
TRBJ2-7,-,TRBV20-1,CSARDDNTYEQYF
TRBJ2-4,-,TRBV2,CASREGTQNIQYF
TRBJ2-5,-,TRBV14,CASSQRHQETQYF
TRBJ2-3,TRBD2,TRBV11-2,CASSFGRGRTDTQYF
TRBJ1-1,TRBD1,TRBV20-1,CSARGGTVNTEAFF
TRBJ1-1,-,TRBV20-1,CSARGRNMNTEAFF
TRBJ2-7,-,TRBV30,CAWSFPDRSSYEQYF
TRBJ2-1,-,TRBV6-1,CATRREKEGSYNEQFF
TRBJ2-7,TRBD1,TRBV6-1,CASRRTGDSYEQYF
TRBJ2-1,TRBD1,TRBV19,CASKARGHDEQFF
TRBJ1-3,-,TRBV20-1,CSAGTGYSGNTIYF
TRBJ2-2,-,TRBV6-2/TRBV6-3,CASRPPLAGAGELFF
TRBJ2-2,-,TRBV5-1,CASSDIRGGPGELFF
TRBJ1-4,-,TRBV5-3,CARSLEETTSNEKLFF
TRBJ2-5,TRBD2,TRBV7-9,CASSPGLADEGTQYF
TRBJ2-7,TRBD1,TRBV7-9,CASSFRDRLYEQYF
TRBJ2-7,TRBD1,TRBV20-1,CSADGDRGREQYF
TRBJ1-1,-,TRBV19,CASSTGQRAFF
TRBJ1-1,TRBD1,TRBV5-1,CASSSNIWGQGMSTLEAFF
TRBJ2-7,-,TRBV6-6,CASRAGRSYEQYF
TRBJ2-7,TRBD2,TRBV5-1,CASSPGTIGREQYF
TRBJ1-5,-,TRBV12-3/TRBV12-4,CASSLTSQPQHF
TRBJ1-1,TRBD1,TRBV7-9,CASSWDSGTEAFF